This T cell receptor (beta chain) came from a study of Tregs in tolerant kidney transplant recipients. Assay: immunoSEQ multiplex PCR; the TCRdb copy retains only in-frame clones and omits some. The sample contains tens of thousands of clones, about 91% of which appear only once. Mixed chimerism was transient after nonmyeloablative marrow transplants from related graft donors. Thawed PBMCs were FACS-sorted into unstimulated CD4+CD25+CD127- regulatory T cells, CD4+CD25- non-regulatory cells, CD4 and CD8 cells. With regard to this clone: As yet, its antigen is unknown.

Germline V CDR1 and CDR2: LNHNV, YYDKDF (reference sequence). CDR3 length: 15 residues. Trimming shortened V by 4 bases and J by 2 bases, and 14 bases separated the two germline ends. Study findings and constraints: Antigen-driven expansion was suggested because donor-specific Tregs expanded more than all Tregs in tolerant patients. The small number of patients limits these findings pending further validation.

The sequencing used CD4+ T cells from blood (PBMCs), collected 24 months after the transplant. The source is a human patient who received a combined kidney and bone marrow transplant. Some of the T cells may derive from the graft donor. The chain couples TRBV15 to TRBJ1-1; D is perhaps TRBD1 (5 bases). CDR3 region: CATSISGTYNTEAFF. CDR3 bases: TGTGCCACCAGCATATCCGGGACTTACAACACTGAAGCTTTCTTT.